The 21 T cell receptor beta chains below all came from one sample that was sequenced in a study of blood T cell repertoires in COVID-19. The protocol was immunoSEQ multiplex PCR, while the TCRdb copy is restricted to in-frame clones and leaves out a portion. The sample records a few hundred thousand clones, roughly 83% being singletons. The sample taken for sequencing was PBMCs or T cells enriched from blood (not recorded which). The source is a woman aged 35 to 49 with acute COVID-19.

The rearrangement links TRBV2 to TRBJ1-5; TRBD1 matches 7 bases. CDR1 is SNHLY and CDR2 is FYNNEI in the germline V gene. The CDR3 covers 15 residues. V shed 6 bases, J shed 3 bases, and the junction held 8 bases outside the gene matches. The CDR3 DNA is TGTGCCAGCAGCCCCGGAGGGGGCTACAATCAGCCCCAGCATTTT. Protein: CASSPGGGYNQPQHF.

This clone was seen more than once but under ten times. The chain combines TRBV28 with TRBJ2-1, with D maybe TRBD2 (5 bases). Germline CDR1 reads MDHEN; CDR2 reads SYDVKM. Trimming pared 3 bases from V and 12 bases from J, leaving 12 bases between. CDR3 length: 12 residues. DNA for the CDR3: TGTGCCAGCAGTTTTGGGAGACGAGGGCAGTTCTTC. Amino acids: CASSFGRRGQFF.

The CDR3, as DNA: TGCGCCAGCAGCCCCCTTGAGCGAATGAACACTGAAGCTTTCTTT. It yields the protein CASSPLERMNTEAFF. The rearrangement joins TRBV4-1 to TRBJ1-1; no firm D call. This CDR3 has 15 amino acids. V was pared by 4 bases and J by 0 bases, with 12 bases between. Germline lookup yields CDR1 MGHRA and CDR2 YSYEKL.

J is TRBJ2-2 and V is TRBV5-1; 7 nucleotides agree with TRBD1. The germline V gene has CDR1 SGHRS and CDR2 YFSETQ. Losses at the gene ends were 2 bases for V and 4 bases for J; bases not matched to a gene: 5. The CDR3 is made up of 15 amino acids. In nucleotides, the CDR3 is TGCGCCAGCAGCTTAGAGACAGGGACCACCGGGGAGCTGTTTTTT. Its protein is CASSLETGTTGELFF. Full variable domain (remainder filled in from reference TRBV5-1 and TRBJ2-2): KAGVTQTPRYLIKTRGQQVTLSCSPISGHRSVSWYQQTPGQGLQFLFEYFSETQRNKGNFPGRFSGRQFSNSRSEMNVSTLELGDSALYLCASSLETGTTGELFFGEGSRLTVL.

This clone was seen only a few times. V is TRBV7-8 and J is TRBJ1-6; TRBD1 matches 10 bases. Germline V CDR1 and CDR2: SGHVS, FQNEAQ. This CDR3 has 15 amino acids. J lost 8 bases, V lost 3 bases, and 4 bases had no gene match. The CDR3 here is CASSFGGQGDSPLHF. CDR3 nucleotides: TGTGCCAGCAGCTTCGGTGGACAGGGGGATTCACCCCTCCACTTT.

DNA for the CDR3: TGTGCCAGCTCACCACCAACAGGGTATAGGGAGCAGTACTTC. Amino acid sequence: CASSPPTGYREQYF. V usage is TRBV18 and J usage is TRBJ2-7, with TRBD1 as a possible D gene (6 bases). This CDR3 region has 14 residues. Per germline, CDR1 KGHSH and CDR2 LQKENI. The V and J ends lost 0 bases and 7 bases respectively, with 13 bases between them.

The count of this clone is one. The rearrangement joins TRBV5-6 to TRBJ1-5, with TRBD1 identical over 7 bases. Unmatched junction bases numbered 10, after V lost 1 base and J lost 6 bases. CDR3 size: 16 residues. Germline CDR1 SGHDT, CDR2 YYEEEE. CDR3 DNA sequence: TGTGCCAGCAGCTTGTGGAGCAACACAGGGGTTCAGCCCCAGCATTTT. It encodes CASSLWSNTGVQPQHF.

This clone was seen more than once but under ten times. The chain uses TRBV4-3 and TRBJ1-2; 8 nucleotides match TRBD1. With 4 bases clipped from V and 7 bases from J, the junction kept 14 bases outside the gene matches. Germline assignment: CDR1 LGHNA and CDR2 YSLEER. The CDR3 extends over 16 amino acids. The CDR3 bases are TGCGCCAGCAGCCCACAAGGAACCAGGGGGCGGGGTGGCTACACCTTC. This encodes CASSPQGTRGRGGYTF.

The chain combines TRBV12-2 with TRBJ1-2; the table's D call, TRBD1, has no DNA check behind it. TRBV12-2 is noted as a pseudogene. There are 14 residues in the CDR3. The CDR3 loop is CASRLVRGYYGYTF. CDR3 nucleotides: TGTGCAAGTCGCTTAGTAAGGGGCTACTATGGCTACACCTTC.

The rearrangement joins TRBV29-1 to TRBJ1-1, with D possibly matching TRBD1 (6 bases). Between the trimmed V and J ends, which lost 7 bases and 1 base, there was a span of 13 bases. The CDR3 sequence is 13 residues long. Germline V gives CDR1 SQVTM, CDR2 ANQGSEA. CDR3 sequence (DNA): TGCAGCGGTAGACCGACAGGGAACACTGAAGCTTTCTTT. Encoded protein: CSGRPTGNTEAFF.

This chain uses TRBV7-2 with TRBJ2-3; D may be TRBD1 (6 bases). The V gene's germline CDR1 is SGHTA and CDR2 FQGNSA. With 6 bases removed from V and 2 bases from J, the gap between germline ends came to 9 bases. This CDR3 region has 13 residues. CDR3 sequence reads: CASSWTDTDTQYF. The DNA of the CDR3 is TGTGCCAGCAGTTGGACAGACACAGATACGCAGTATTTT.

This sequence joins TRBV11-2 and TRBJ2-7; D may be TRBD2 (6 bases). CDR1 is SGHAT and CDR2 is FQNNGV in the germline V gene. This CDR3 spans 13 amino acids. Trimming cost V 4 bases and J 4 bases, with 11 bases left between them. The DNA of the CDR3 is TGTGCCAGCAGCTACCAACGGGGGTACGAGCAGTACTTC. This sequence encodes CASSYQRGYEQYF.

A note on this clone: A much larger clone sits a single nucleotide away, making a read error possible. The rearrangement links TRBV11-2 to TRBJ2-7; TRBD1 matches 8 bases. From germline, CDR1 is SGHAT and CDR2 FQNNGV. CDR3 length equals 14 residues. V shed 5 bases, J shed 3 bases, and the junction held 6 bases outside the gene matches. The CDR3 sequence: CASSPRTGNYEQYF. As DNA, the CDR3 is TGTGCCAGCAGCCCCCGGACAGGGAACTACGAGCAGTACTTC.

This clone was observed a single time. The chain employs TRBV28 and TRBJ1-3, with TRBD1 as a possible D gene (5 bases). Germline-derived CDR1 and CDR2 are MDHEN and SYDVKM. The CDR3 is made up of 17 amino acids. Trimming pared 4 bases from V and 4 bases from J, leaving 20 bases between. The CDR3: CASSSPSERGRGNTIYF. CDR3 sequence (DNA): TGTGCCAGCAGTTCCCCCTCGGAAAGGGGAAGAGGAAACACCATATATTTT.

The V call is TRBV4-1, the J call TRBJ1-1, with 8 bases fitting TRBD1. This CDR3 is built from 16 residues. Germline-derived CDR1 and CDR2 are MGHRA and YSYEKL. V lost 1 base, J lost 1 base, and 5 bases stayed unmatched. The chain's CDR3 is CASSQGTGKANTEAFF. CDR3 DNA: TGCGCCAGCAGCCAAGGGACAGGGAAAGCGAACACTGAAGCTTTCTTT.

This sequence joins TRBV5-1 and TRBJ2-1, with D possibly matching TRBD1 (6 bases). V dropped 4 bases and J dropped 0 bases, with 14 bases sitting between them. This CDR3 contains 16 residues. Germline CDR1 is SGHRS and CDR2 is YFSETQ. Here the CDR3 reads CASSPGQPSSYNEQFF. In DNA, the CDR3 is TGCGCCAGCAGCCCGGGACAACCGAGCTCCTACAATGAGCAGTTCTTC.

The rearrangement uses TRBV19 and TRBJ1-1; possibly TRBD1 for D (5 bases). This CDR3 contains 11 residues. V lost 8 bases, J lost 10 bases, and 14 bases lay in between. Germline loops: CDR1 LNHDA, CDR2 SQIVND (reference sequence). The chain's CDR3 is CASLLGDRAFF. The DNA of the CDR3 is TGTGCCAGTCTCTTAGGGGATCGAGCTTTCTTT.

The sample holds one count of this clone. The chain combines TRBV20-1 with TRBJ1-1, with D unclear. CDR1 and CDR2 from the germline V gene are DFQATT and SNEGSKA (reference sequence). The CDR3 extends over 10 amino acids. With 5 bases removed from V and 8 bases from J, the gap between germline ends came to 9 bases. CDR3: CSAPPFEAFF. DNA of the CDR3: TGCAGTGCTCCCCCGTTCGAAGCTTTCTTT.

The chain uses TRBV3-1 (or the pseudogene TRBV3-2) and TRBJ2-2; no clear D gene. The V and J ends lost 2 bases and 3 bases respectively, with 4 bases between them. Germline CDR1 and CDR2: LGHDT and YNNKEL (reference sequence). The CDR3 loop spans 13 amino acids. The CDR3: CASSQLYTGELFF. The CDR3 nucleotides are TGTGCCAGCAGCCAACTCTACACCGGGGAGCTGTTTTTT.

J is TRBJ1-5 and V is TRBV6-5; no reliable D call. The V gene's germline CDR1 is MNHEY and CDR2 SVGAGI. This CDR3 has 13 amino acids. Trimming took off 0 bases at V and 7 bases at J, with 7 bases between the two ends. CDR3 sequence: CASSYSERQPQHF. The CDR3 region has the DNA TGTGCCAGCAGTTACTCGGAGAGACAGCCCCAGCATTTT.

This chain links TRBV5-6 with TRBJ2-4, with 7 bases aligning to TRBD1. Trimming removed 0 bases from V and 9 bases from J; junction bases left unmatched: 3. This CDR3 spans 13 amino acids. Germline values: CDR1 SGHDT, CDR2 YYEEEE. The CDR3 sequence is CASSLGTGGIQYF. The CDR3 region has the DNA TGTGCCAGCAGCTTGGGGACAGGTGGCATTCAGTACTTC. Full variable domain (rest looked up from reference TRBV5-6 and TRBJ2-4): DAGVTQSPTHLIKTRGQQVTLRCSPKSGHDTVSWYQQALGQGPQFIFQYYEEEERQRGNFPDRFSGHQFPNYSSELNVNALLLGDSALYLCASSLGTGGIQYFGAGTRLSVL.